This T cell receptor (beta chain) originates from a study of control samples from healthy donors and cancer patients. The protocol was immunoSEQ multiplex PCR, while the TCRdb copy is restricted to in-frame clones and leaves out a portion. This sample yields around 140,000 clones, of which over 85% are seen a single time; more than 6.5% belongs to the top ten. Germline V gene data show CDR1 as PRHDT and CDR2 as FYEKMQ (reference sequence). V was clipped by 4 bases and J by 0 bases; unmatched bases: 15. The CDR3 extends over 19 amino acids. The chain employs TRBV13 and TRBJ2-1, with TRBD2 matching over 7 bases. The clonotype comes from a man between 50 and 59 years old with head and neck cancer. Sequencing input: PBMCs. CDR3 nucleotide sequence: TGTGCCAGCAGCTCGACTAAAAACCGGGACTACAGCTCCTACAATGAGCAGTTCTTC. Its translation: CASSSTKNRDYSSYNEQFF.